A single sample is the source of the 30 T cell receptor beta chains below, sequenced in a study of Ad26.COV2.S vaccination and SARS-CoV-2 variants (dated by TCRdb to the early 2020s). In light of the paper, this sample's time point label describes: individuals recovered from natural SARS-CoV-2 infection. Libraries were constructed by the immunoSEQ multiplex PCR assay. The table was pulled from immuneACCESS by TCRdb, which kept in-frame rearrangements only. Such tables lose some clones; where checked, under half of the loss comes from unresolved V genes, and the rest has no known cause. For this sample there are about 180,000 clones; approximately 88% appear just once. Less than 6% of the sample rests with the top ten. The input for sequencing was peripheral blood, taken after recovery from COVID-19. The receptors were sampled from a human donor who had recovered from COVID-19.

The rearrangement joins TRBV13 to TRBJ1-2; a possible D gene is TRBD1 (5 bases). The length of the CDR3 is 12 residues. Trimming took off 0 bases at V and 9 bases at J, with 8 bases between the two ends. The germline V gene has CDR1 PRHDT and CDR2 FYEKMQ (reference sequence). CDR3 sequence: CASSLGGLSYTF. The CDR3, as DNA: TGTGCCAGCAGCTTAGGGGGGCTTAGCTACACCTTC.

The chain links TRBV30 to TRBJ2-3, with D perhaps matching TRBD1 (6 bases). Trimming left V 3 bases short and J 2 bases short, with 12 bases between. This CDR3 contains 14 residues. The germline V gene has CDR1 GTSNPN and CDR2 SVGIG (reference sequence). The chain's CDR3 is CAWSRDTYTDTQYF. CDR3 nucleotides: TGTGCCTGGAGCCGGGACACCTACACAGATACGCAGTATTTT.

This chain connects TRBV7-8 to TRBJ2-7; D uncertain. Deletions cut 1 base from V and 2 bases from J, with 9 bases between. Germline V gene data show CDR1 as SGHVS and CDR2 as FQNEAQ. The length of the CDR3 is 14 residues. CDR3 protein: CASSLVAQAYEQYF. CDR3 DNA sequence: TGTGCCAGCAGCTTAGTGGCACAAGCCTACGAGCAGTACTTC.

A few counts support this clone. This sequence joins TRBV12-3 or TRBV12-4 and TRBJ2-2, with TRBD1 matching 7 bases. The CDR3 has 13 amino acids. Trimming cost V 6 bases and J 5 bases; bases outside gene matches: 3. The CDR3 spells CASSPGQTGELFF. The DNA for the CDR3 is TGTGCCAGCAGCCCGGGACAGACCGGGGAGCTGTTTTTT.

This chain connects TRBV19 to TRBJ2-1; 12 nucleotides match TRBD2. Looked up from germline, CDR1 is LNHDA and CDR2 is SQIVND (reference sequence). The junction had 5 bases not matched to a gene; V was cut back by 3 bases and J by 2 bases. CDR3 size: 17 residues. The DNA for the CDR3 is TGTGCCAGTAGTATCCTAGCGGGAGGGAGGCCCTACAATGAGCAGTTCTTC. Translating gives CASSILAGGRPYNEQFF.

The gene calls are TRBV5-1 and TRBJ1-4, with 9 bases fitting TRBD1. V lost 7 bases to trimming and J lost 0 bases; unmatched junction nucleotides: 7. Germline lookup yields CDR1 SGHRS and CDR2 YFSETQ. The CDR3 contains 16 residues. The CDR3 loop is CASSQGARATNEKLFF. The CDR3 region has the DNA TGCGCCAGCTCACAGGGGGCGCGGGCAACTAATGAAAAACTGTTTTTT. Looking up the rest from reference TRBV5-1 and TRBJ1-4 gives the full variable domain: KAGVTQTPRYLIKTRGQQVTLSCSPISGHRSVSWYQQTPGQGLQFLFEYFSETQRNKGNFPGRFSGRQFSNSRSEMNVSTLELGDSALYLCASSQGARATNEKLFFGSGTQLSVL.

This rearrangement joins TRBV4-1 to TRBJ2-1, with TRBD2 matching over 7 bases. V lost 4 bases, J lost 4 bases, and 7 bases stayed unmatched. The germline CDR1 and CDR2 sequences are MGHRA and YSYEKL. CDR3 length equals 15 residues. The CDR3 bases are TGCGCCAGCAGCCTCTTAGGGACTAAGTACAATGAGCAGTTCTTC. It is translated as CASSLLGTKYNEQFF.

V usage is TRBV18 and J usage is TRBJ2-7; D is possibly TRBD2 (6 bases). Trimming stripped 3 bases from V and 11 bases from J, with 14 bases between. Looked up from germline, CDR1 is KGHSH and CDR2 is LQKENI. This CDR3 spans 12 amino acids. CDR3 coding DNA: TGTGCCAGCTCACCCAAAGGACGGGAGAAGTACTTC. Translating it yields CASSPKGREKYF.

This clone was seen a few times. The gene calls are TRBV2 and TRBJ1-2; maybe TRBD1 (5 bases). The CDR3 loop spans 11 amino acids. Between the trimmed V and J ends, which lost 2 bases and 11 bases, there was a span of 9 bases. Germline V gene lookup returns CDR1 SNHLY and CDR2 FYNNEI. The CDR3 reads CASSENGGYTF. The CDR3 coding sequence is TGTGCCAGCAGTGAAAATGGGGGGTACACCTTC. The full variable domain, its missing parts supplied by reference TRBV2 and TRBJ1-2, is EPEVTQTPSHQVTQMGQEVILRCVPISNHLYFYWYRQILGQKVEFLVSFYNNEISEKSEIFDDQFSVERPDGSNFTLKIRSTKLEDSAMYFCASSENGGYTFGSGTRLTVV.

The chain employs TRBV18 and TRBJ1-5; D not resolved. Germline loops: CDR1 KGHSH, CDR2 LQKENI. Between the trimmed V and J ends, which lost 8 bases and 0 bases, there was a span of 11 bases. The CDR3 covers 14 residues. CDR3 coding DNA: TGTGCCAGCACCGGTCGGGGTAGCAATCAGCCCCAGCATTTT. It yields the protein CASTGRGSNQPQHF.

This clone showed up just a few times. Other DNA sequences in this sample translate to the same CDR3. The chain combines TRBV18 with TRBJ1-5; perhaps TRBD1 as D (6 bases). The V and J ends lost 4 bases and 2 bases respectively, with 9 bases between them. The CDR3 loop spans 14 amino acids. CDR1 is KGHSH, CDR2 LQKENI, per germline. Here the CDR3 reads CASSQQGGNQPQHF. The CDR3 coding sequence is TGTGCCAGCTCACAACAGGGTGGCAATCAGCCCCAGCATTTT.

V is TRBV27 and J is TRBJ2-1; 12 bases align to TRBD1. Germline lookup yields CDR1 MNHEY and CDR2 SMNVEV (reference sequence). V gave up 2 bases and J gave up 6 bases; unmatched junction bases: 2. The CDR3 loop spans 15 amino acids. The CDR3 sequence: CASSLGTGGRNEQFF. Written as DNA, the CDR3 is TGTGCCAGCAGTTTAGGGACAGGGGGCCGCAATGAGCAGTTCTTC.

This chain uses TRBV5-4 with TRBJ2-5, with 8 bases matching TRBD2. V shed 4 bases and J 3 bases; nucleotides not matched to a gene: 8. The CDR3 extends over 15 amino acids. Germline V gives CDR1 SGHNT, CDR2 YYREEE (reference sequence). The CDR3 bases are TGTGCCAGCAGCAGCGGGGGCCGGGGAGAAGAGACCCAGTACTTC. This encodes CASSSGGRGEETQYF.

The chain's CDR3 is CASSLSGGQYGYTF. CDR3 bases: TGTGCCAGCAGCTTGTCAGGGGGACAGTATGGCTACACCTTC. This rearrangement joins TRBV5-4 to TRBJ1-2, with 7 positions matching TRBD1. V dropped 1 base and J dropped 5; count of bases not matched to a gene: 5. The CDR3 sequence is 14 residues long. CDR1 is SGHNT and CDR2 is YYREEE in the germline V gene (reference sequence).

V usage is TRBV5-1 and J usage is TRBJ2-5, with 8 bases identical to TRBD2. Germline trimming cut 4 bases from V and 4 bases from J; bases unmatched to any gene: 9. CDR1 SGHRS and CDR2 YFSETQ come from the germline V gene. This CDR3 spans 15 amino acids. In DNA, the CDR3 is TGCGCCAGCAGCGCGGAACTAGCGGTGGGAGAGACCCAGTACTTC. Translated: CASSAELAVGETQYF.

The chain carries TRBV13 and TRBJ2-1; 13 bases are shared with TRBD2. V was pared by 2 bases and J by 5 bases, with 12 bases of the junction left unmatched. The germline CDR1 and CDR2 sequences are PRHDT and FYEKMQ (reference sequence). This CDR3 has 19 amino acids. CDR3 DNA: TGTGCCAGCAGCTTAATATGGACTAGCGGGAGTGGGAAAAACAATGAGCAGTTCTTC. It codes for CASSLIWTSGSGKNNEQFF. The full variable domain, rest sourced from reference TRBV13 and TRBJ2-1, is AAGVIQSPRHLIKEKRETATLKCYPIPRHDTVYWYQQGPGQDPQFLISFYEKMQSDKGSIPDRFSAQQFSDYHSELNMSSLELGDSALYFCASSLIWTSGSGKNNEQFFGPGTRLTVL.

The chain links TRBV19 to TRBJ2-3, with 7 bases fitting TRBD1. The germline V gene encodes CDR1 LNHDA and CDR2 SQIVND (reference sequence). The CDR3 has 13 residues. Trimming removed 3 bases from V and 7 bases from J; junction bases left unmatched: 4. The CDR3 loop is CASSIEGANTQYF. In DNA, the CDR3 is TGTGCCAGTAGTATTGAGGGGGCGAATACGCAGTATTTT.

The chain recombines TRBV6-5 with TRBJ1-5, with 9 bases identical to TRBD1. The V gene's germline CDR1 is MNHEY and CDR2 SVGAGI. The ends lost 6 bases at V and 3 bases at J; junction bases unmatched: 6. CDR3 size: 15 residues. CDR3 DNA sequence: TGTGCCAGCAGCCCCGGGACAGGGATCAATCAGCCCCAGCATTTT. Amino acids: CASSPGTGINQPQHF.

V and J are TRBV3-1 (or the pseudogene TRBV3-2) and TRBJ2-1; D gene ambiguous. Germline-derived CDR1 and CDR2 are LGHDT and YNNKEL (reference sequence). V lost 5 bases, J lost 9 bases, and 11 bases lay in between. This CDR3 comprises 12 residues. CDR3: CASSYLSTEQFF. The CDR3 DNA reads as TGTGCCAGCAGCTACCTTAGCACTGAGCAGTTCTTC.

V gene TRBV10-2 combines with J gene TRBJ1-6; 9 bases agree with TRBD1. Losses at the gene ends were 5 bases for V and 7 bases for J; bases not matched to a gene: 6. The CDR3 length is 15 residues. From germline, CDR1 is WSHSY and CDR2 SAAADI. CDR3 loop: CASSRSGTGNSPLHF. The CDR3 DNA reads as TGCGCCAGCAGTCGTTCCGGGACAGGGAATTCACCCCTCCACTTT.

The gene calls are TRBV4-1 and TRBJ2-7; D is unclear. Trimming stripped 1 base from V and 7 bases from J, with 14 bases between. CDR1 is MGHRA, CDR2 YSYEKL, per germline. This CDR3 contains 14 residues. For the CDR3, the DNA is TGCGCCAGCAGCCAAGGTTCGTTATTAGGAGAGCAGTACTTC. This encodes CASSQGSLLGEQYF.

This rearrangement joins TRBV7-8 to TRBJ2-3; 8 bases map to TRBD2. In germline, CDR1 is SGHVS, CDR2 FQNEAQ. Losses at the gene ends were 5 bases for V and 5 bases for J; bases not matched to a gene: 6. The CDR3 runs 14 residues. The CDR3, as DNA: TGTGCCAGCAGCCTTGGACTAGCCATAGATACGCAGTATTTT. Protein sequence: CASSLGLAIDTQYF.

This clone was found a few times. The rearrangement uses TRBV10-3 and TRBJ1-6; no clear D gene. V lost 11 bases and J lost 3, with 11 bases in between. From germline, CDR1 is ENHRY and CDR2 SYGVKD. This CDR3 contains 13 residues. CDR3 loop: CACNDNYNSPLHF. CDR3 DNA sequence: TGTGCCTGCAACGACAACTATAATTCACCCCTCCACTTT.

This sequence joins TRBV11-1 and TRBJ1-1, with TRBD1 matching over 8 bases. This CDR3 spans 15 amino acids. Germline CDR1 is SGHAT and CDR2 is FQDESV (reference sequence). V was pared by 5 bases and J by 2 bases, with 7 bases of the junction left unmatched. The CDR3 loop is CASSALRGRNTEAFF. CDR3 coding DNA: TGTGCCAGCAGCGCACTCAGGGGGCGTAACACTGAAGCTTTCTTT.

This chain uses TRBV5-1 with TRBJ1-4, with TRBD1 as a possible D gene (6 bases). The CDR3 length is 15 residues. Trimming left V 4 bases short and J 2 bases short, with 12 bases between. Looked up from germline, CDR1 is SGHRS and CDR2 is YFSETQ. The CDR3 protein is CASSISGATNEKLFF. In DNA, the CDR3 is TGCGCCAGCAGCATATCAGGGGCCACTAATGAAAAACTGTTTTTT.

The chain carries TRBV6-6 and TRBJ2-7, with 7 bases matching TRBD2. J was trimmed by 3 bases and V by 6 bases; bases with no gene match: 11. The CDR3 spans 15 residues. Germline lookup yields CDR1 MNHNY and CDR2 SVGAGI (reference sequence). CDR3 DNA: TGTGCCAGCAGCCCGATGACTAGCCGTTACTACGAGCAGTACTTC. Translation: CASSPMTSRYYEQYF.

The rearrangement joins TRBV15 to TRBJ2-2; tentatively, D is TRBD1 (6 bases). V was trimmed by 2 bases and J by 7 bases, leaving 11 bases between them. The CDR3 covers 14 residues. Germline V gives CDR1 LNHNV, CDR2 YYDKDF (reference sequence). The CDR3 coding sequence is TGTGCCACCAGCAGACAGGGGTGGAACGGGGAGCTGTTTTTT. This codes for CATSRQGWNGELFF.

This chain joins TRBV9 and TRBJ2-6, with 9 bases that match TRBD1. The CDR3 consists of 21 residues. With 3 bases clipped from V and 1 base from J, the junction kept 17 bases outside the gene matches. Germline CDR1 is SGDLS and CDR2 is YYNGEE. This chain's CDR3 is CASSARYGKDRGVSGANVLTF. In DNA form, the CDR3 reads TGTGCCAGCAGCGCCAGATATGGTAAGGACAGGGGTGTATCTGGGGCCAACGTCCTGACTTTC.

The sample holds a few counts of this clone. The CDR3 loop reads CASSEELAGIEQYF. The DNA of the CDR3 is TGTGCCAGCAGTGAAGAACTAGCGGGGATCGAGCAGTACTTC. The rearrangement joins TRBV2 to TRBJ2-7, with 10 bases lining up with TRBD2. Unmatched junction bases numbered 3, after V lost 1 base and J lost 6 bases. Germline V CDR1 and CDR2: SNHLY, FYNNEI. This CDR3 contains 14 residues.

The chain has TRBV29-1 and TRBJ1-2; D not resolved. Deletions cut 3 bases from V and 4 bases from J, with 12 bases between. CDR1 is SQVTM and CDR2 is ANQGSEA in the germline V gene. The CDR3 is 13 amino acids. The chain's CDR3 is CSVEVVDGYGYTF. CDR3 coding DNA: TGCAGCGTTGAGGTTGTCGACGGCTATGGCTACACCTTC.